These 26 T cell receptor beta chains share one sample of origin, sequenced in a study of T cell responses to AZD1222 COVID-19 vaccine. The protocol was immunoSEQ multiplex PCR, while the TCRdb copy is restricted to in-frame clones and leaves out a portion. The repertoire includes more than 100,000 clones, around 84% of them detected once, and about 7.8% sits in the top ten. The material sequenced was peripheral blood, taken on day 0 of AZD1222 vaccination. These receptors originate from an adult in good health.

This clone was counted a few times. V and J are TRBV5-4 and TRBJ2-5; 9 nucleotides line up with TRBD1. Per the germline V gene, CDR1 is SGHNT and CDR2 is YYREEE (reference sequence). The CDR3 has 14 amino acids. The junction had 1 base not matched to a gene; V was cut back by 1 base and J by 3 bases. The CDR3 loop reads CASSLRQGEETQYF. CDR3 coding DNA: TGTGCCAGCAGCTTGAGACAGGGGGAAGAGACCCAGTACTTC.

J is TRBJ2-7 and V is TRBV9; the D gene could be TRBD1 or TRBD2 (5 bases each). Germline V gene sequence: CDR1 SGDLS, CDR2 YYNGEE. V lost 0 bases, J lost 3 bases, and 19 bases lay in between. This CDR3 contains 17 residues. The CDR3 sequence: CASSVGTQGEISYEQYF. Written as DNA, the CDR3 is TGTGCCAGCAGCGTAGGGACTCAGGGAGAAATCAGCTACGAGCAGTACTTC.

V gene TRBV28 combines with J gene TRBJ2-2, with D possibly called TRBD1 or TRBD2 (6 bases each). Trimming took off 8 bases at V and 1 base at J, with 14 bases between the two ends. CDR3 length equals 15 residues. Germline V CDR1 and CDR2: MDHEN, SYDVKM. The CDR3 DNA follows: TGTGCCAGCCTGCCCGGGGGCCGGAACACCGGGGAGCTGTTTTTT. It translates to CASLPGGRNTGELFF.

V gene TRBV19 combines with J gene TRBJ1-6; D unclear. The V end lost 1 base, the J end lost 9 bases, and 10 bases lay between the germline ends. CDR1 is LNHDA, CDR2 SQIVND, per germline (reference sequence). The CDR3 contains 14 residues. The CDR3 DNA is TGTGCCAGTAGTATAGCCCCTAGGAGTTCACCCCTCCACTTT. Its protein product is CASSIAPRSSPLHF.

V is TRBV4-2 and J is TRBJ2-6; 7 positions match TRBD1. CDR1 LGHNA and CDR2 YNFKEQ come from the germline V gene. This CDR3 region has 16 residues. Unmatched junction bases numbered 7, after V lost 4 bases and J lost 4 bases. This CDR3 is CASSRIDRAGANVLTF. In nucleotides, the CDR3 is TGTGCCAGCAGCCGCATCGACAGGGCCGGGGCCAACGTCCTGACTTTC.

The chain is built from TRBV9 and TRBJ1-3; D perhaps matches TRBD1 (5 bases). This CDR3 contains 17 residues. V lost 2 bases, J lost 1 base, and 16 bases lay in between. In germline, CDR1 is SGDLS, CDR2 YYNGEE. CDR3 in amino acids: CASSVSAFRDSGNTIYF. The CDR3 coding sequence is TGTGCCAGCAGCGTTTCCGCCTTCAGGGATTCTGGAAACACCATATATTTT.

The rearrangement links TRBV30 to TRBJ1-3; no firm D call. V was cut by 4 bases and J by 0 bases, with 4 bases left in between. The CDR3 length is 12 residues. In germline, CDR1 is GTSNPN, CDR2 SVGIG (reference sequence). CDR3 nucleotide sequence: TGTGCCTGGAAGGCCTCTGGAAACACCATATATTTT. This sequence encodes CAWKASGNTIYF.

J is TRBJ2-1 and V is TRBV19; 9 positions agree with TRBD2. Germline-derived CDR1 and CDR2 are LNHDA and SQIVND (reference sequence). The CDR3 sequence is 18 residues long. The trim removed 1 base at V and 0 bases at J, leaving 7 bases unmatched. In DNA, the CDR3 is TGTGCCAGTAGTATAGTCCATTCTAGCGGGGCCTCCTACAATGAGCAGTTCTTC. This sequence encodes CASSIVHSSGASYNEQFF.

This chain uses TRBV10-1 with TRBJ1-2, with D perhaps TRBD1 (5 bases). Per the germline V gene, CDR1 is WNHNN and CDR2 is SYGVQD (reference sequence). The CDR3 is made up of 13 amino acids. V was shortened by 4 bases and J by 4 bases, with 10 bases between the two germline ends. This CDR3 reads CASSVDSSYGYTF. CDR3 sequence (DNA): TGCGCCAGCAGTGTTGACAGTAGCTATGGCTACACCTTC.

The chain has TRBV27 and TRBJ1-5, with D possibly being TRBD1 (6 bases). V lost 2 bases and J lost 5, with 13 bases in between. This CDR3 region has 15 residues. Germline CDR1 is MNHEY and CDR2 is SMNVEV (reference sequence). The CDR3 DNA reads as TGTGCCAGCAGTTTAAGGGGGGGTGTCCATCAGCCCCAGCATTTT. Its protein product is CASSLRGGVHQPQHF.

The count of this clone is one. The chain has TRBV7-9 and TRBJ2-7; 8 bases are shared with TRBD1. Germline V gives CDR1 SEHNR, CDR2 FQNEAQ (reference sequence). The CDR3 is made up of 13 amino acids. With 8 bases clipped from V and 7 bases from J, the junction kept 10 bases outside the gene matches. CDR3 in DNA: TGTGCCAGCTCCCCCAGGGGGCCGGATGAGCAGTACTTC. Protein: CASSPRGPDEQYF.

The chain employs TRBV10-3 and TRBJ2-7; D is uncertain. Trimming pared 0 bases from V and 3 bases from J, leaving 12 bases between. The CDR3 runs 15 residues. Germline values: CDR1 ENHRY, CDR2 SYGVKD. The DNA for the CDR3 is TGTGCCATCAGTGAGTCGTCTGGGTTTGGCTACGAGCAGTACTTC. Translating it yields CAISESSGFGYEQYF.

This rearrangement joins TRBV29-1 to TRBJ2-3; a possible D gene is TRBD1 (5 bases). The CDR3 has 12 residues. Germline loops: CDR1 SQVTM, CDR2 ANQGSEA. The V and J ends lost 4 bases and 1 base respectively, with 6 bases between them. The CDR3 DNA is TGCAGCGTTGCCAGGGGCACAGATACGCAGTATTTT. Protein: CSVARGTDTQYF.

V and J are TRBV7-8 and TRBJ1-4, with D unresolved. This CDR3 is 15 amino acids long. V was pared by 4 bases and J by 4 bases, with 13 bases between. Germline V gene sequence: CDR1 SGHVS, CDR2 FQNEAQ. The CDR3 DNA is TGTGCCAGCAGCTCACCATTGGGCCTTAATGAAAAACTGTTTTTT. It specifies CASSSPLGLNEKLFF. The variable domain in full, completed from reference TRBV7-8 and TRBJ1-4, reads GAGVSQSPRYKVAKRGQDVALRCDPISGHVSLFWYQQALGQGPEFLTYFQNEAQLDKSGLPSDRFFAERPEGSVSTLKIQRTQQEDSAVYLCASSSPLGLNEKLFFGSGTQLSVL.

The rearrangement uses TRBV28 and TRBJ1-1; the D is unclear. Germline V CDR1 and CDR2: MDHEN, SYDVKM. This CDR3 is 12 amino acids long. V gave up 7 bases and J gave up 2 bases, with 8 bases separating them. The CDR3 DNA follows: TGTGCCAGCATTGGACTTAACACTGAAGCTTTCTTT. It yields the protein CASIGLNTEAFF.

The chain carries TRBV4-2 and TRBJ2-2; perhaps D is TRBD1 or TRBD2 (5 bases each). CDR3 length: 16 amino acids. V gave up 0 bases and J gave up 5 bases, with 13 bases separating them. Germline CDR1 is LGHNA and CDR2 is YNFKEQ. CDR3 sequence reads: CASSQEGDGPTGELFF. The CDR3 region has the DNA TGTGCCAGCAGCCAAGAGGGGGACGGTCCAACCGGGGAGCTGTTTTTT.

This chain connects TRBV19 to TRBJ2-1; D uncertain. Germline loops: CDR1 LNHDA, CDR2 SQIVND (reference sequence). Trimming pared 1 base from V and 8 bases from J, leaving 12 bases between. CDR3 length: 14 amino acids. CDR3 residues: CASSIVPASHEQFF. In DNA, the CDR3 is TGTGCCAGTAGTATAGTCCCGGCTTCCCATGAGCAGTTCTTC.

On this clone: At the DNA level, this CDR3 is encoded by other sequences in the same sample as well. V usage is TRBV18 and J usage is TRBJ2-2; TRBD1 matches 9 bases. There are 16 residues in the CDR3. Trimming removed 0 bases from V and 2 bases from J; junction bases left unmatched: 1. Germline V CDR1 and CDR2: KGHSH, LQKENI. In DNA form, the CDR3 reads TGTGCCAGCTCACCACCGACAGGGGGTAACACCGGGGAGCTGTTTTTT. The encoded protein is CASSPPTGGNTGELFF.

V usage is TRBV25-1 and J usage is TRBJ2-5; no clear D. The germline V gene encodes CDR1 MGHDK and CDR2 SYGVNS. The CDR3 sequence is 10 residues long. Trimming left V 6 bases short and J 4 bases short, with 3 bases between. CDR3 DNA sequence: TGTGCCAGCAGAAGAGAGACCCAGTACTTC. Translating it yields CASRRETQYF.

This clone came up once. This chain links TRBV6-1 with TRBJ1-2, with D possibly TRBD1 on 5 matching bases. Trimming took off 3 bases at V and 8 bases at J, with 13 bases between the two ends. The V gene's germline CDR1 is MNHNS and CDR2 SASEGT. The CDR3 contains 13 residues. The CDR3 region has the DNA TGTGCCAGCAGTGAGGTAGGGGCGATCGGCTACACCTTC. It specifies CASSEVGAIGYTF.

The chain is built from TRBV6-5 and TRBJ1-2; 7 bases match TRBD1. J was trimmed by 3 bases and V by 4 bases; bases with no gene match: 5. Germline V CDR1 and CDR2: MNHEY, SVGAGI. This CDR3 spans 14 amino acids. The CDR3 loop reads CASSWDSLDYGYTF. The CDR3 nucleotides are TGTGCCAGCAGTTGGGACAGCTTGGACTATGGCTACACCTTC.

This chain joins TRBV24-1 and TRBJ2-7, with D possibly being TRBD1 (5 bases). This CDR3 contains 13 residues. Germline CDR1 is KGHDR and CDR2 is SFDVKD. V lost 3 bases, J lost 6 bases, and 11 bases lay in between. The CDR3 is CATSDGHPSEQYF. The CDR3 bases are TGTGCCACCAGTGATGGACACCCCTCCGAGCAGTACTTC.

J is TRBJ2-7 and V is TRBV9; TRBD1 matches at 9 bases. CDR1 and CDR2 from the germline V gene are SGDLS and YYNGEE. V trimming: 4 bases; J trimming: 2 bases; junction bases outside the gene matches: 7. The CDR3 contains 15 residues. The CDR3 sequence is CASSSRTGAPYEQYF. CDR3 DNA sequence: TGTGCCAGCAGCTCACGGACAGGGGCGCCCTACGAGCAGTACTTC.

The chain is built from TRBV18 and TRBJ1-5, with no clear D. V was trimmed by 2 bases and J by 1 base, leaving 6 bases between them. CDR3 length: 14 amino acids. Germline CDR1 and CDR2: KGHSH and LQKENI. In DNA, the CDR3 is TGTGCCAGCTCACCAGCCGGAAGCAATCAGCCCCAGCATTTT. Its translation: CASSPAGSNQPQHF. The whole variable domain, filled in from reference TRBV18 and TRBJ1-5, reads NAGVMQNPRHLVRRRGQEARLRCSPMKGHSHVYWYRQLPEEGLKFMVYLQKENIIDESGMPKERFSAEFPKEGPSILRIQQVVRGDSAAYFCASSPAGSNQPQHFGDGTRLSIL.

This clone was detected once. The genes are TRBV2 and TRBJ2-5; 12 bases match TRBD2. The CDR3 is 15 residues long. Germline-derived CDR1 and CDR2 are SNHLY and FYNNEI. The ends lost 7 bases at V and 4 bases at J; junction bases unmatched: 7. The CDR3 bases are TGTGCCAGCACCCCTAGCGGGGGGGCTCGAGAGACCCAGTACTTC. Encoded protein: CASTPSGGARETQYF.

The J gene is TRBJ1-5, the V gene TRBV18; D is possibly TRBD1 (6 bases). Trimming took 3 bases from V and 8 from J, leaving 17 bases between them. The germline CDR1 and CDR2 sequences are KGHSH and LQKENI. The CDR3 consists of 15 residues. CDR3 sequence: CASSPRKGGREPQHF. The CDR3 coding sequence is TGTGCCAGCTCACCGCGGAAAGGGGGTCGGGAGCCCCAGCATTTT.